This T cell receptor (beta chain) emerged from a study of cytomegalovirus exposure and HLA in healthy donors. The V gene's germline CDR1 is LGHNT and CDR2 FRNRAP. The CDR3 runs to 13 residues. Trimming took 5 bases from V and 0 from J, leaving 4 bases between them. The primer mix had 60 Vbeta and 13 Jbeta primers. The protocol was immunoSEQ multiplex PCR, while the TCRdb copy is restricted to in-frame clones and leaves out a portion. This sample has about 160,000 clones, with about 82% found just once. The sequencing sample was made of PBMCs. This chain links TRBV12-5 with TRBJ2-2; no firm D call. The clonotype was recovered from a male donor in good health and CMV-seronegative. The chain's CDR3 is CASGPTNTGELFF. CDR3 DNA sequence: TGTGCTAGTGGTCCCACGAACACCGGGGAGCTGTTTTTT.